Given below is one T cell receptor (beta chain) in context. Sequencing was performed with immunoSEQ multiplex PCR; in TCRdb, only in-frame clones are kept and a portion is missing. The sample has some 130,000 clones, approximately 92% seen once. This sample stems from a study of control samples from healthy donors and cancer patients. The CDR3 loop spans 15 amino acids. The germline V gene encodes CDR1 SGHDT and CDR2 YYEEEE. The junction had 6 bases not matched to a gene; V was cut back by 2 bases and J by 1 base. This clonotype was obtained from a man between 18 and 29 years old in good health. This chain links TRBV5-6 with TRBJ2-7, with 7 bases lining up with TRBD1. Material for sequencing was blood. CDR3: CASSLIGTASYEQYF. CDR3 in DNA: TGTGCCAGCAGCTTAATCGGGACAGCATCCTACGAGCAGTACTTC.